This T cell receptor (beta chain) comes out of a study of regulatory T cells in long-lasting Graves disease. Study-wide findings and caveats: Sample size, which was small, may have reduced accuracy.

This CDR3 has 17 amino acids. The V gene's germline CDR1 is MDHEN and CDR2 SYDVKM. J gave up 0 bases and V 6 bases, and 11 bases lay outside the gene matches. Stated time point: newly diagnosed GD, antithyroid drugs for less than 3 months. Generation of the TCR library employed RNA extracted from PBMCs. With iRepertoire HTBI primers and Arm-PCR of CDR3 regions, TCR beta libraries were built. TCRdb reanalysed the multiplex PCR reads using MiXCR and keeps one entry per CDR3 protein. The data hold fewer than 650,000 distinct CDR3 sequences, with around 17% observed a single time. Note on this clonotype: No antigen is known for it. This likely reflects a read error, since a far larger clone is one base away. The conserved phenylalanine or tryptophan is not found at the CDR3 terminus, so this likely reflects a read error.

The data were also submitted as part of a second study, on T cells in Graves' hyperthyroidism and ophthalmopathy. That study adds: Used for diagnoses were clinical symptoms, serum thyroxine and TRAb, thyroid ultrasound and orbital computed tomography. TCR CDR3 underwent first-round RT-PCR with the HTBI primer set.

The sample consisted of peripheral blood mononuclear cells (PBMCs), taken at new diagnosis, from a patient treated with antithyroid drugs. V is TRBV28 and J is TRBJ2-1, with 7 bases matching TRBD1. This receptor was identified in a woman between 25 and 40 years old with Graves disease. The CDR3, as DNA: TGTGCCAGCAGCCAGGGGGTATCGGAACGCTCCTACAATGAGCAGTTCCTC. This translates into CASSQGVSERSYNEQFL.